This section outlines one T cell receptor (beta chain) sequence together with its context. This CDR3 has 15 residues. Germline CDR1 is SGHNT and CDR2 is YYREEE (reference sequence). V trimming: 1 base; J trimming: 7 bases; junction bases outside the gene matches: 4. This sample was included in a study of shared clonotypes between healthy human individuals. Profiled with immunoSEQ multiplex PCR; TCRdb holds only in-frame clones, not every one. The data show roughly 2.4 million clones, 90% to 96% seen once. This receptor was obtained from a man younger than 30 in good health. This sequence joins TRBV5-4 and TRBJ1-4; TRBD1 aligns across 10 bases. Source material: naive CD4+ T cells sorted from blood. Documented subset: CD45RA+ positively selected. CDR3 DNA sequence: TGTGCCAGCAGCTTGAAGGGACAGGGGAGTGAAAAACTGTTTTTT. This encodes CASSLKGQGSEKLFF. The full variable domain, its missing parts supplied by reference TRBV5-4 and TRBJ1-4, is ETGVTQSPTHLIKTRGQQVTLRCSSQSGHNTVSWYQQALGQGPQFIFQYYREEENGRGNFPPRFSGLQFPNYSSELNVNALELDDSALYLCASSLKGQGSEKLFFGSGTQLSVL.